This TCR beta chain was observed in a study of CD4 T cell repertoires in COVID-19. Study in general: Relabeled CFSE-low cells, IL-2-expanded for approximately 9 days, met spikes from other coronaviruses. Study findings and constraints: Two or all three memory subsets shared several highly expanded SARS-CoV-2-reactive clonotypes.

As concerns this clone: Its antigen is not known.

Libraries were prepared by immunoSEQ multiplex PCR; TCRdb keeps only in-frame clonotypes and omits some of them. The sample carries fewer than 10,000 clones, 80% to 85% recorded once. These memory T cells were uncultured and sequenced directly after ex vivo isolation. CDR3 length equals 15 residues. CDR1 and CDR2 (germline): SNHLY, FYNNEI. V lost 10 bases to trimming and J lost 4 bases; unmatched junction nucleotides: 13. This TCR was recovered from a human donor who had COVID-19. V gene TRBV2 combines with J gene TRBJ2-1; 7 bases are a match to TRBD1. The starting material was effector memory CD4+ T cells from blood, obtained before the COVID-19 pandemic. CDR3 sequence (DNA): TGTGCCACCCAGACAGGGAGTACGTCATACAATGAGCAGTTCTTC. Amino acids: CATQTGSTSYNEQFF.